This T cell receptor (beta chain) comes out of a study of cytomegalovirus exposure and HLA in healthy donors. The study, taken as a whole, reports: As a later analysis showed, several of the most significant clusters appeared to be linked to common viral pathogens.

Each donor was healthy, and each was a bone marrow donor. Trimming took off 1 base at V and 0 bases at J, with 10 bases between the two ends. The CDR3 spans 16 residues. Germline lookup yields CDR1 SGHNT and CDR2 YENEEA. PCR was performed using 60 Vbeta and 13 Jbeta primers. The table came from immunoSEQ multiplex PCR; TCRdb's copy has only in-frame clones and leaves some out. The table shows more than 140,000 clones, with 60% to 80% occurring only once. This clone was picked up a small number of times. Its target is unknown. The specimen sequenced was PBMCs. The sequence was collected from a male donor in good health and CMV-seronegative. The V gene is TRBV11-3, the J gene TRBJ2-1; D is unclear. This CDR3 reads CASSLGPYSSYNEQFF. DNA for the CDR3: TGTGCCAGCAGCTTAGGCCCCTATAGCTCCTACAATGAGCAGTTCTTC.